The 15 T cell receptor beta chains given below trace back to one sample, sequenced in a study of cytomegalovirus exposure and HLA in healthy donors. PCR amplification relied on 60 Vbeta primers (plus 13 Jbeta primers). Some clones are missing from TCRdb's copy, which holds only in-frame ones; the method was immunoSEQ multiplex PCR. This sample has 150,000 to 180,000 clones, with over 70% found just once. The sequencing input was PBMCs. The receptors here all came from a man aged 30-40 years in good health and CMV-seronegative.

This clone was recorded once. V gene TRBV5-1 combines with J gene TRBJ1-2; D gene unclear. V was pared by 5 bases and J by 5 bases, with 10 bases between. The CDR3 runs 12 residues. From germline, CDR1 is SGHRS and CDR2 YFSETQ. CDR3 bases: TGCGCCAGCAGTCCCATCAGGTATGGCTACACCTTC. This codes for CASSPIRYGYTF.

V and J are TRBV19 and TRBJ2-7; TRBD1 is a possible D gene (5 bases). Between the trimmed V and J ends, which lost 7 bases and 2 bases, there was a span of 9 bases. Per germline, CDR1 LNHDA and CDR2 SQIVND (reference sequence). There are 12 residues in the CDR3. The CDR3 region is CASNLDTYEQYF. The CDR3 bases are TGTGCCAGTAATTTGGACACCTACGAGCAGTACTTC. The full variable domain, rest sourced from reference TRBV19 and TRBJ2-7, is DGGITQSPKYLFRKEGQNVTLSCEQNLNHDAMYWYRQDPGQGLRLIYYSQIVNDFQKGDIAEGYSVSREKKESFPLTVTSAQKNPTAFYLCASNLDTYEQYFGPGTRLTVT.

The table lists this clone with a count of one. The chain is built from TRBV2 and TRBJ1-5; tentatively, D is TRBD1 (6 bases). The CDR3 is 15 amino acids. The germline gives CDR1 SNHLY, CDR2 FYNNEI. The V end was cut by 7 bases, the J end by 0 bases, with 13 bases between. Here the CDR3 DNA reads TGTGCCAGCAAGGGTGACAGGAATAGCAATCAGCCCCAGCATTTT. It encodes CASKGDRNSNQPQHF.

The rearrangement links TRBV29-1 to TRBJ1-2; no clear D gene. V lost 4 bases and J 4 bases, leaving 10 bases between the germline ends. Germline-derived CDR1 and CDR2 are SQVTM and ANQGSEA. CDR3 length equals 12 residues. The CDR3 DNA reads TGCAGCGTTGTATTCGGGAGCTATGGCTACACCTTC. It encodes CSVVFGSYGYTF.

The J gene is TRBJ2-5, the V gene TRBV5-4; D may be TRBD2 (5 bases). CDR3 size: 13 residues. The germline V and J ends were trimmed by 0 bases and 5 bases, with 8 bases remaining between them. In germline, CDR1 is SGHNT, CDR2 YYREEE (reference sequence). CDR3 sequence (DNA): TGTGCCAGCAGCTTGGGGACTCCGGAGACCCAGTACTTC. Translated, it gives CASSLGTPETQYF.

This clone occurred once. The rearrangement joins TRBV19 to TRBJ2-7, with TRBD1 as a possible D gene (5 bases). Per germline, CDR1 LNHDA and CDR2 SQIVND (reference sequence). The CDR3 is 15 residues long. V lost 6 bases, J lost 2 bases, and 17 bases lay in between. The DNA for the CDR3 is TGTGCCAGTAGCAAAACCGCGACAGACCCCTACGAGCAGTACTTC. This codes for CASSKTATDPYEQYF.

This chain connects TRBV5-5 to TRBJ2-7; no firm D call. The CDR3 loop spans 12 amino acids. Germline CDR1 and CDR2: SGHKS and YYEKEE (reference sequence). Between the trimmed V and J ends, which lost 4 bases and 3 bases, there was a span of 8 bases. CDR3 region: CASSNPGYEQYF. The CDR3 coding sequence is TGTGCCAGCAGCAACCCAGGCTACGAGCAGTACTTC.

The V and J genes are TRBV13 and TRBJ2-1; a possible D gene is TRBD2 (6 bases). V lost 5 bases and J lost 10, with 18 bases in between. CDR3 length: 14 residues. Per the germline V gene, CDR1 is PRHDT and CDR2 is FYEKMQ (reference sequence). The CDR3 reads CASSVSGLQGEQFF. CDR3 in DNA: TGTGCCAGCAGCGTCTCGGGACTTCAGGGAGAGCAGTTCTTC.

The chain has TRBV10-3 and TRBJ1-2, with 11 bases identical to TRBD1. Losses at the gene ends were 6 bases for V and 2 bases for J; bases not matched to a gene: 8. Germline V gives CDR1 ENHRY, CDR2 SYGVKD. The CDR3 is 16 residues long. CDR3 DNA: TGTGCCATCAGCAGAACCGGGACAGGGGGGAACTATGGCTACACCTTC. Encoded protein: CAISRTGTGGNYGYTF.

The count of this clone is one. The J gene is TRBJ1-6, the V gene TRBV9; no definite D call. The V end lost 4 bases, the J end lost 7 bases, and 9 bases lay between the germline ends. The germline V gene encodes CDR1 SGDLS and CDR2 YYNGEE. CDR3 length equals 13 residues. CDR3 region: CASSSGLNSPLHF. CDR3 coding DNA: TGTGCCAGCAGCTCCGGACTGAATTCACCCCTCCACTTT.

The chain combines TRBV7-9 with TRBJ2-3, with a weak D call TRBD2 (5 bases). The CDR3 loop spans 15 amino acids. V lost 5 bases and J lost 5, with 17 bases in between. The germline V gene encodes CDR1 SEHNR and CDR2 FQNEAQ (reference sequence). CDR3 region: CASSPRTQREDTQYF. The CDR3 coding sequence is TGTGCCAGCAGCCCCAGGACTCAACGGGAAGATACGCAGTATTTT.

The rearrangement uses TRBV6-1 and TRBJ2-7, with TRBD2 matching 10 bases. The J call is uncertain, as TRBJ2-5 better fits the DNA end. Germline-derived CDR1 and CDR2 are MNHNS and SASEGT. The CDR3 runs 15 residues. The CDR3 nucleotides read TGTGCCAGCAGCCGCAGCGGGGGGGACCAAGAGACCCAGTACTTC. Amino acids: CASSRSGGDQETQYF.

This chain uses TRBV5-4 with TRBJ2-3; TRBD2 agrees at 16 bases. CDR3 length: 17 residues. Germline CDR1 SGHNT, CDR2 YYREEE (reference sequence). V gave up 5 bases and J gave up 0 bases; unmatched junction bases: 3. CDR3 bases: TGTGCCAGCAGACCGGGACTAGCGGGGGGGAGCACAGATACGCAGTATTTT. The encoded protein is CASRPGLAGGSTDTQYF.

The genes are TRBV2 and TRBJ1-5; tentative D call: TRBD1 (6 bases). The CDR3 is 14 residues long. V shed 5 bases and J shed 6 bases, with 14 bases lying between them. Germline V gives CDR1 SNHLY, CDR2 FYNNEI. The CDR3 protein is CASSPLRGFQPQHF. The CDR3 DNA reads TGTGCCAGCAGTCCTCTCAGGGGATTTCAGCCCCAGCATTTT.

The V gene is TRBV28, the J gene TRBJ2-1; 13 nucleotides match TRBD2. Germline CDR1 MDHEN, CDR2 SYDVKM. The CDR3 covers 17 residues. V lost 8 bases, J lost 1 base, and 8 bases stayed unmatched. DNA of the CDR3: TGTGCCAGCTACACTAGCGGGGGGGCTCGATCCTACAATGAGCAGTTCTTC. This encodes CASYTSGGARSYNEQFF.